A single sample gave rise to the 2 T cell receptor beta chains below, sequenced in a study of CD8 T cells in ankylosing spondylitis. Points from the study as a whole: Ankylosing spondylitis blood appeared to be characterized by a TCR beta motif of 8 or 9 highly homologous variants.

These receptors' targets are unknown. TCRdb reprocessed the 5' RACE reads via MiXCR and lists one record per CDR3 protein. Of some 220,000 distinct CDR3 sequences in the sample, 5.5% to 7.5% were seen once. Source material: blood, either unsorted or a sorted T cell fraction (not recorded which). The receptor set was obtained from a male donor with ankylosing spondylitis.

The rearrangement uses TRBV4-1 and TRBJ2-2; the match to TRBD2 covers 7 bases. The ends lost 3 bases at V and 4 bases at J; junction bases unmatched: 17. This CDR3 is built from 19 residues. Per germline, CDR1 MGHRA and CDR2 YSYEKL. CDR3 protein: CASSHTGTIGRMGTGELFF. Written as DNA, the CDR3 is TGCGCCAGCAGCCACACAGGAACTATCGGGAGGATGGGCACCGGGGAGCTGTTTTTT.

This clonotype was recorded many times. V usage is TRBV9 and J usage is TRBJ1-2; TRBD1 might be the D (5 bases). V was clipped by 6 bases and J by 2 bases, with 8 bases between them. The CDR3 covers 12 residues. Germline assignment: CDR1 SGDLS and CDR2 YYNGEE. The CDR3 DNA sequence: TGTGCCAGCAAAGAGGGGAACTATGGCTACACCTTC. This gives the protein CASKEGNYGYTF.